This TCR beta chain was identified during a study of T cell clonotyping in hematopoietic cell transplantation. Sequencing used immunoSEQ multiplex PCR; TCRdb keeps in-frame clones, though not all of them. The data show around 37,000 clones, approximately 95% seen once. Sequencing input: peripheral blood mononuclear cells. This TCR came from a man aged 25 to 40 in good health. Some clones in this sample may be carry-over from other donors' samples.

The CDR3: CASSQFGRGDTGELFF. The CDR3 DNA follows: TGTGCCAGCAGCCAATTCGGGCGGGGGGACACCGGGGAGCTGTTTTTT. The chain joins TRBV14 to TRBJ2-2, with 8 nucleotides matching TRBD2. Trimming at V came to 2 bases and at J to 3 bases, leaving 5 bases not matched to a gene. The CDR3 runs 16 residues. Germline CDR1 and CDR2: SGHDN and FVKESK.